This T cell receptor (beta chain) was documented in a study of blood T cell repertoires in COVID-19. Only in-frame clones appear in the TCRdb table, and some are missing; sequencing was by immunoSEQ multiplex PCR. The repertoire holds some 400,000 clones, with around 87% as singletons. CDR3 length equals 17 residues. In germline, CDR1 is DFQATT, CDR2 SNEGSKA (reference sequence). V was pared by 3 bases and J by 0 bases, with 11 bases of the junction left unmatched. The TCR comes from a man between 25 and 39 years old who had recovered from COVID-19. The chain employs TRBV20-1 and TRBJ2-1, with TRBD2 matching over 7 bases. Material for sequencing was PBMCs or T cells enriched from blood (not recorded which). The CDR3 bases are TGCAGTGCTAGTGGGCTAGCGGCCCCGGGCTCCTACAATGAGCAGTTCTTC. Its translation is CSASGLAAPGSYNEQFF.